This T cell receptor (beta chain) is drawn from a study of blood T cells in healthy people across ages. Whole-study results and caveats: Donors of long life had a larger count of naive CD4+ cells and greater diversity than aged donors.

The CDR3 sequence is 15 residues long. Germline V gene lookup returns CDR1 DFQATT and CDR2 SNEGSKA (reference sequence). V lost 5 bases, J lost 7 bases, and 21 bases lay in between. This clonotype was recorded at least ten times. Its target is not known. The authors ran a second PCR of roughly 6 to 12 cycles using a sample-barcoded 5' primer and a J-beta primer mix. TCRdb reanalysed the 5' RACE reads using MiXCR and keeps one entry per CDR3 protein. The top ten clones hold 15% to 19% of a sample with about 590,000 distinct CDR3 sequences, approximately 30% of them seen once. Total RNA extracted from each sample amounted to at least 6 micrograms.

The chain is built from TRBV20-1 and TRBJ2-1; tentatively, D is TRBD1 (8 bases). This clonotype was sampled from a woman of 80 years or more in good health. The sequencing input was blood. This CDR3 reads CSACRGQGGGNEQFF. In nucleotides, the CDR3 is TGCAGTGCTTGCCGAGGACAGGGAGGGGGGAATGAGCAGTTCTTC.